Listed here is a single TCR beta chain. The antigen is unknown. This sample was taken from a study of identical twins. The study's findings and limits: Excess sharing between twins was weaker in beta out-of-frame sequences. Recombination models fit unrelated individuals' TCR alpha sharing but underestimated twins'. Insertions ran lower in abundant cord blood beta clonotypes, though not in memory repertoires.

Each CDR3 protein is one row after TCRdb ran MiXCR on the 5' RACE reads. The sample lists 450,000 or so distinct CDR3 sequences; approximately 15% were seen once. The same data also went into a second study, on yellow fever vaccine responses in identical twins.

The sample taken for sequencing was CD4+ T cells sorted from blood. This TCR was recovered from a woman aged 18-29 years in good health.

The CDR3 region is CASGYSPRSYNEQFF. DNA for the CDR3: TGTGCCAGCGGCTACTCTCCCCGGTCCTACAATGAGCAGTTCTTC. This rearrangement joins TRBV6-2 or TRBV6-3 to TRBJ2-1, with D unresolved. The CDR3 sequence is 15 residues long. Germline V CDR1 and CDR2: MNHEY, SVGEGT. V shed 8 bases and J shed 1 base, with 15 bases lying between them.